This entry concerns a single T cell receptor (beta chain). The target antigen is unknown. Documented time point: after preoperative PTX-NDP chemotherapy. Patients received paclitaxel-nedaplatin as preoperative chemotherapy before surgery. Germline-derived CDR1 and CDR2 are MNHEY and SVGEGT. V was cut by 5 bases and J by 2 bases, with 11 bases left in between. The CDR3 consists of 14 residues. These data are taken from a study of esophageal squamous cell carcinoma under preoperative chemotherapy. TCRdb redid the calling of the PCR reads with MiXCR, one entry per CDR3 protein. This sample has 32,000 or so distinct CDR3 sequences, with 40% to 65% found just once. Broader study findings: Clonal contraction, more than amplification, hit abundant clones after paclitaxel-nedaplatin. After treatment, tumor-infiltrating lymphocytes seemed to come partly from incoming peripheral T cells, not only local changes.

The rearrangement links TRBV6-2 or TRBV6-3 to TRBJ2-3; D may be TRBD1 (6 bases). Collection took place from a patient given preoperative chemotherapy. The receptor was derived from a human donor with esophageal squamous cell carcinoma. The donor label of this sample is uncertain. The chain's CDR3 is CASSGNRVTDTQYF. The CDR3 bases are TGTGCCAGCAGTGGAAACAGGGTCACAGATACGCAGTATTTT.